What follows are 25 T cell receptor beta chains derived from one specimen sequenced in a study of blood T cell repertoires in COVID-19. Here immunoSEQ multiplex PCR was the method, and the copy in TCRdb shows in-frame clones only, minus some. This table has hundreds of thousands of clones, roughly 85% appearing once. Sequencing used peripheral blood. These receptors were obtained from a woman younger than 45 with active or convalescent COVID-19.

As to this clone: Other nucleotide sequences in the sample specify the same CDR3. This rearrangement joins TRBV2 to TRBJ1-2; the D gene is possibly TRBD1 (6 bases). The V gene lost 6 bases and the J gene lost 4 bases, with 12 bases spanning the gap. The V gene's germline CDR1 is SNHLY and CDR2 FYNNEI. There are 13 residues in the CDR3. CDR3 DNA sequence: TGTGCCAGCAGCAGGGGAACGGCCTATGGCTACACCTTC. Protein sequence: CASSRGTAYGYTF.

The chain joins TRBV4-1 to TRBJ1-1; 7 nucleotides match TRBD1. Per the germline V gene, CDR1 is MGHRA and CDR2 is YSYEKL. The CDR3 length is 17 residues. The trim removed 0 bases at V and 3 bases at J, leaving 10 bases unmatched. CDR3 loop: CASSQDGTGRGDTEAFF. The DNA for the CDR3 is TGCGCCAGCAGCCAAGATGGGACGGGCAGGGGGGACACTGAAGCTTTCTTT.

The chain has TRBV19 and TRBJ2-7; no firm D call. V lost 4 bases to trimming and J lost 3 bases, with 4 bases between them. This CDR3 comprises 11 residues. From germline, CDR1 is LNHDA and CDR2 SQIVND (reference sequence). CDR3 sequence: CASSTHYEQYF. The CDR3 DNA sequence: TGTGCCAGTAGTACCCACTACGAGCAGTACTTC.

The genes are TRBV5-1 and TRBJ2-1; a weak D match, TRBD2 (5 bases). CDR3 length equals 14 residues. Germline loops: CDR1 SGHRS, CDR2 YFSETQ. Trimming took 5 bases from V and 6 from J, leaving 15 bases between them. Here the CDR3 DNA reads TGCGCCAGCAGACCGGGTCCCGAGGGCAATGAGCAGTTCTTC. Residues: CASRPGPEGNEQFF.

V usage is TRBV12-3 or TRBV12-4 and J usage is TRBJ1-3; D gene uncertain. This CDR3 comprises 12 residues. V lost 5 bases and J lost 11, with 13 bases in between. CDR3 residues: CASSPRPSAIYF. In nucleotides, the CDR3 is TGTGCCAGCAGTCCGCGACCAAGCGCCATATATTTT.

The chain carries TRBV10-3 and TRBJ1-2; 8 nucleotides line up with TRBD1. The CDR3 is 14 residues long. Trimming cost V 3 bases and J 6 bases; bases outside gene matches: 6. Germline V gene data show CDR1 as ENHRY and CDR2 as SYGVKD. CDR3 in DNA: TGTGCCATCAGTGATTCGGACAGGGAAAATGGCTACACCTTC. Its translation is CAISDSDRENGYTF.

The chain couples TRBV19 to TRBJ1-3, with 7 bases that match TRBD1. This CDR3 is 17 amino acids long. CDR1 and CDR2 from the germline V gene are LNHDA and SQIVND (reference sequence). After removal of 3 bases from V and 0 bases from J, the junction contained 8 bases not matched to a gene. As DNA, the CDR3 is TGTGCCAGTAGTATCTCGGGACAGCCCAGCTCTGGAAACACCATATATTTT. This gives the protein CASSISGQPSSGNTIYF.

The chain employs TRBV18 and TRBJ2-7; a weak D match, TRBD1 (5 bases). This CDR3 spans 13 amino acids. The V gene's germline CDR1 is KGHSH and CDR2 LQKENI. V was cut by 3 bases and J by 2 bases, with 8 bases left in between. CDR3: CASSPPTAYEQYF. The CDR3, as DNA: TGTGCCAGCTCACCTCCGACAGCCTACGAGCAGTACTTC.

The rearrangement links TRBV5-1 to TRBJ1-5; 8 nucleotides line up with TRBD1. V lost 4 bases to trimming and J lost 3 bases; unmatched junction nucleotides: 6. CDR1 and CDR2 from the germline V gene are SGHRS and YFSETQ. This CDR3 has 15 residues. The CDR3 DNA reads TGCGCCAGCAGCCCGGGGACAGGCGACAATCAGCCCCAGCATTTT. Its translation: CASSPGTGDNQPQHF.

This clone occurred once. The J gene is TRBJ1-2, the V gene TRBV6-6, with 8 nucleotides matching TRBD1. With 5 bases clipped from V and 1 base from J, the junction kept 15 bases outside the gene matches. The CDR3 has 18 residues. The germline V gene encodes CDR1 MNHNY and CDR2 SVGAGI (reference sequence). The DNA for the CDR3 is TGTGCCAGCAGTCCGGCTAGTCTTGTGACAGGGGATAACTATGGCTACACCTTC. This sequence encodes CASSPASLVTGDNYGYTF.

The J gene is TRBJ2-1, the V gene TRBV5-1; 10 nucleotides align to TRBD1. CDR1 is SGHRS, CDR2 YFSETQ, per germline. This CDR3 has 15 amino acids. V shed 0 bases and J 8 bases; nucleotides not matched to a gene: 5. The CDR3 region is CASSLAGQGVDEQFF. For the CDR3, the DNA is TGCGCCAGCAGCTTGGCCGGACAGGGGGTCGATGAGCAGTTCTTC.

The CDR3 DNA sequence: TGTGCCAGCAGCGTTGGAGACCCCCGAGCACATGAGCAGTTCTTC. Protein: CASSVGDPRAHEQFF. The V and J genes are TRBV9 and TRBJ2-1; D uncertain. The CDR3 totals 15 residues. V was cut by 2 bases and J by 8 bases, with 17 bases left in between. CDR1 is SGDLS and CDR2 is YYNGEE in the germline V gene.

The chain recombines TRBV5-1 with TRBJ1-3, with D maybe TRBD1 (5 bases). The V end lost 4 bases, the J end lost 0 bases, and 17 bases lay between the germline ends. Germline V lookup: CDR1 SGHRS, CDR2 YFSETQ. The CDR3 spans 17 residues. The CDR3 DNA follows: TGCGCCAGCAGCAGACGAACGGGGGAGCTCTCTGGAAACACCATATATTTT. As protein: CASSRRTGELSGNTIYF.

CDR3 sequence reads: CASTDTKRGSMYNEQFF. CDR3 DNA: TGTGCCAGCACCGACACCAAGCGGGGATCGATGTACAATGAGCAGTTCTTC. V gene TRBV5-6 combines with J gene TRBJ2-1, with 7 bases aligning to TRBD2. This CDR3 contains 17 residues. With V trimmed by 6 bases and J by 4 bases, 16 bases remained unmatched. Germline V gene lookup returns CDR1 SGHDT and CDR2 YYEEEE. Combining the CDR3 with reference TRBV5-6 and TRBJ2-1 gives the whole variable domain DAGVTQSPTHLIKTRGQQVTLRCSPKSGHDTVSWYQQALGQGPQFIFQYYEEEERQRGNFPDRFSGHQFPNYSSELNVNALLLGDSALYLCASTDTKRGSMYNEQFFGPGTRLTVL.

V is TRBV11-2 and J is TRBJ2-1; TRBD2 agrees at 11 bases. Germline CDR1 and CDR2: SGHAT and FQNNGV. This CDR3 comprises 17 residues. V was clipped by 3 bases and J by 4 bases; unmatched bases: 8. CDR3 DNA: TGTGCCAGCAGCTTGACCCCGGGACTAGCGGTATACAATGAGCAGTTCTTC. Translation gives CASSLTPGLAVYNEQFF.

The chain joins TRBV19 to TRBJ2-3; 8 nucleotides agree with TRBD2. V lost 0 bases to trimming and J lost 1 base; unmatched junction nucleotides: 6. CDR1 is LNHDA and CDR2 is SQIVND in the germline V gene (reference sequence). This CDR3 region has 17 residues. CDR3 nucleotide sequence: TGTGCCAGTAGTATAGAAGGGTCGCGGGGGGGCACAGATACGCAGTATTTT. Translation: CASSIEGSRGGTDTQYF.

This chain uses TRBV3-1 (or the pseudogene TRBV3-2) with TRBJ2-1, with 10 bases identical to TRBD2. Germline V lookup: CDR1 LGHDT, CDR2 YNNKEL (reference sequence). This CDR3 contains 17 residues. V lost 0 bases to trimming and J lost 2 bases; unmatched junction nucleotides: 4. CDR3 DNA: TGTGCCAGCAGCCAAGATACTAGCGGGATTGCCTACAATGAGCAGTTCTTC. Amino acids: CASSQDTSGIAYNEQFF.

For this clone: This CDR3 is also generated by other DNA sequences in the sample. The V and J genes are TRBV30 and TRBJ1-1, with D unclear. CDR3 size: 12 residues. Trimming pared 3 bases from V and 2 bases from J, leaving 7 bases between. The germline gives CDR1 GTSNPN, CDR2 SVGIG (reference sequence). For the CDR3, the DNA is TGTGCCTGGAGCGCGGGCAACACTGAAGCTTTCTTT. Encoded protein: CAWSAGNTEAFF.

The chain is built from TRBV2 and TRBJ2-1; the match to TRBD2 covers 12 bases. V gave up 4 bases and J gave up 9 bases; unmatched junction bases: 10. CDR1 is SNHLY, CDR2 FYNNEI, per germline. The CDR3 runs 16 residues. CDR3 sequence reads: CASSAQTTSGGTEQFF. CDR3 DNA: TGTGCCAGCAGTGCCCAAACGACTAGCGGGGGTACTGAGCAGTTCTTC.

The chain employs TRBV19 and TRBJ2-5; D perhaps matches TRBD1 (6 bases). The CDR3 covers 15 residues. Per germline, CDR1 LNHDA and CDR2 SQIVND (reference sequence). The germline V and J ends were trimmed by 2 bases and 2 bases, with 12 bases remaining between them. This CDR3 is CASSITRTEQETQYF. The CDR3 DNA reads as TGTGCCAGTAGTATAACCCGGACAGAACAAGAGACCCAGTACTTC.

The rearrangement links TRBV7-7 to TRBJ1-6; D may be TRBD1 (6 bases). CDR3 length: 13 residues. V was pared by 1 base and J by 9 bases, with 7 bases between. Germline CDR1 reads SSHAT; CDR2 reads FNYEAQ (reference sequence). CDR3 in DNA: TGTGCCAGCAGCTTAGAAGGGGGTTCACCCCTCCACTTT. Protein sequence: CASSLEGGSPLHF.

The genes are TRBV6-5 and TRBJ2-2, with TRBD2 matching 7 bases. This CDR3 has 15 amino acids. The V segment lost 7 bases and the J segment 4 bases; nucleotides outside the gene matches: 9. CDR1 MNHEY and CDR2 SVGAGI come from the germline V gene. CDR3 amino acids: CASTGTSVGTGELFF. As DNA, the CDR3 is TGTGCCAGCACGGGAACTAGCGTTGGCACCGGGGAGCTGTTTTTT.

The chain combines TRBV18 with TRBJ1-5, with TRBD1 identical over 9 bases. The CDR3 is made up of 14 amino acids. CDR1 is KGHSH and CDR2 is LQKENI in the germline V gene. V was pared by 6 bases and J by 7 bases, with 7 bases of the junction left unmatched. The CDR3 loop is CASSPTGGGQPQHF. DNA of the CDR3: TGTGCCAGCTCGCCTACAGGGGGCGGGCAGCCCCAGCATTTT.

The J gene is TRBJ1-6, the V gene TRBV19, with 9 positions matching TRBD1. The germline V gene has CDR1 LNHDA and CDR2 SQIVND (reference sequence). The CDR3 extends over 15 amino acids. V dropped 5 bases and J dropped 7; count of bases not matched to a gene: 6. The CDR3 is CASSPGTGTNSPLHF. The CDR3 DNA follows: TGTGCCAGTAGTCCCGGGACAGGGACCAATTCACCCCTCCACTTT. The full variable domain, rest sourced from reference TRBV19 and TRBJ1-6, is DGGITQSPKYLFRKEGQNVTLSCEQNLNHDAMYWYRQDPGQGLRLIYYSQIVNDFQKGDIAEGYSVSREKKESFPLTVTSAQKNPTAFYLCASSPGTGTNSPLHFGNGTRLTVT.

The chain links TRBV15 to TRBJ2-5; D gene unclear. CDR1 is LNHNV and CDR2 is YYDKDF in the germline V gene (reference sequence). V was shortened by 1 base and J by 4 bases, with 19 bases between the two germline ends. The CDR3 loop spans 17 amino acids. The CDR3 here is CATSRGVPRISGETQYF. CDR3 nucleotide sequence: TGTGCCACCAGCAGAGGAGTCCCCAGGATTAGTGGAGAGACCCAGTACTTC.